These 5 T cell receptor beta chains were all obtained from the same sample, sequenced in a study of blood T cells in healthy people across ages. A J-beta primer mix and a sample-barcoded 5' primer were used in a second PCR of about 7 to 12 cycles. From the 5' RACE reads, TCRdb called clonotypes with MiXCR, one entry per CDR3 protein. Here the sample spans roughly 560,000 distinct CDR3 sequences, 24% being singletons. These data also formed part of another study, on T cells of mothers and their children.

Sequenced: blood. The receptors shown here come from a boy younger than 18 in good health.

The chain joins TRBV28 to TRBJ2-3; 9 positions match TRBD2. Germline CDR1 and CDR2: MDHEN and SYDVKM. V lost 3 bases, J lost 4 bases, and 14 bases stayed unmatched. This CDR3 comprises 18 residues. DNA of the CDR3: TGTGCCAGCAGTTTCTTCCTCCGACCAGCGGGAGGCTCAGATACGCAGTATTTT. Its protein product is CASSFFLRPAGGSDTQYF.

This clonotype appeared a few times. The chain couples TRBV4-1 to TRBJ2-4, with TRBD2 matching over 9 bases. This CDR3 has 15 residues. V trimming: 1 base; J trimming: 7 bases; junction bases outside the gene matches: 5. The V gene's germline CDR1 is MGHRA and CDR2 YSYEKL. In DNA form, the CDR3 reads TGCGCCAGCAGCCAAGGCCGGCTAGCGGGGAACATTCAGTACTTC. Translating it yields CASSQGRLAGNIQYF.

This clonotype was seen only a few times. CDR3 bases: TGCGCCAGCAGCCCTCCGGGGACTAGCGTGGGACGCGAGTACCAAGAGACCCAGTACTTC. It is translated as CASSPPGTSVGREYQETQYF. The chain has TRBV5-1 and TRBJ2-5; 10 bases are a match to TRBD2. This CDR3 contains 20 residues. Per the germline V gene, CDR1 is SGHRS and CDR2 is YFSETQ. With V trimmed by 4 bases and J by 0 bases, 18 bases remained unmatched. Drawing the rest from reference TRBV5-1 and TRBJ2-5, the complete variable domain is KAGVTQTPRYLIKTRGQQVTLSCSPISGHRSVSWYQQTPGQGLQFLFEYFSETQRNKGNFPGRFSGRQFSNSRSEMNVSTLELGDSALYLCASSPPGTSVGREYQETQYFGPGTRLLVL.

This clonotype appeared a few times. V usage is TRBV6-5 and J usage is TRBJ2-5, with TRBD1 identical over 9 bases. With 3 bases clipped from V and 11 bases from J, the junction kept 10 bases outside the gene matches. The CDR3 has 14 amino acids. Germline V CDR1 and CDR2: MNHEY, SVGAGI. The CDR3 sequence: CASSYKQGAGEQYF. Here the CDR3 DNA reads TGTGCCAGCAGTTATAAACAGGGGGCGGGAGAGCAGTACTTC.

This clonotype turned up a few times. The chain links TRBV7-8 to TRBJ2-1, with D perhaps being TRBD1 or TRBD2 (6 bases each). Trimming left V 4 bases short and J 6 bases short, with 16 bases between. In germline, CDR1 is SGHVS, CDR2 FQNEAQ. The CDR3 consists of 15 residues. CDR3 protein: CASSSPTRGLNEQFF. The CDR3 DNA follows: TGTGCCAGCAGCTCCCCCACCCGGGGGCTCAATGAGCAGTTCTTC.